This T cell receptor beta chain is from a study of blood T cell repertoires in COVID-19 (dated by TCRdb to about 2020). Regarding the study in general: Samples from collaborators originated in the United States, Italy and Spain and spanned both the acute and convalescent phases of COVID-19. The prospective study material was composed of cDNA or gDNA derived from T cells, B-cell-depleted T cells, or PBMCs. Subjects who had been exposed to COVID-19, were actively infected with it, or had recovered from it provided the deeply sampled blood TCRbeta repertoires that made up the dataset. The repertoires were made available in a free public database intended to serve as a resource for research on the immune response to SARS-CoV-2. Samples came from the ongoing ImmuneRACE study (first 160 participants) plus 1,254 subjects from 6 global collaborators. A de-identified subject ID, COVID-19 status, age in years and sex were almost always included in the sample metadata. Where available, HLA class I and class II types were obtained from metadata supplied by the sample provider rather than from assay-based typing. Points the paper makes about the study in general: The quantity of clinical and demographic metadata differed by source and by participant and was supplied without curation.

Points on this clone: The target of this receptor is not known. Nothing much larger sits one base from this clone, and base qualities are not available.

TCRbeta CDR3 regions were amplified from genomic DNA by means of the immunoSEQ Assay, a bias-controlled multiplex PCR. Per the source publication's procedure: The number of nucleated cells in each sample was estimated by amplification of reference gene primers within the assay. To quantify the absolute abundance of each unique TCRbeta CDR3 rearrangement, sequence reads were collapsed and filtered. For each sample, productive Simpson clonality was calculated as the square root of Simpson's diversity index over productive rearrangements. TCRdb holds this immuneACCESS table with in-frame rearrangements only. Some clones are missing; in checked studies, unresolved V genes explain under half, and the rest has no known cause. From that table come the V and J calls and clone size; the DNA was used to work out D and trimming. The sample includes roughly 250,000 clones, with around 89% observed a single time. The top ten clonotypes cover roughly 3.7% of the sample.

Whole blood was collected in K2EDTA tubes by collaborating institutions according to the institutions' own protocols. Collaborator samples were shipped for TCRbeta analysis as frozen whole blood, isolated PBMCs, or DNA extracted from either sample type. The source is a woman in her thirties or forties with acute or convalescent COVID-19. Sequencing used peripheral blood.

At the DNA level, the sequence is TGTGCCAGCAGTTCCCAGCGGGGTTCACGGGAGACCCAGTACTTC. The resulting protein is CASSSQRGSRETQYF. The chain was built from TRBV6-6 and TRBJ2-5; 7 central bases correspond to TRBD2. Taken from cysteine to phenylalanine, the CDR3 has 15 residues. The only DNA kept is the CDR3, 45 bases in frame from the first base. V has 4 bases trimmed and J has 5 bases trimmed; junction bases matching no gene number 10. CDR1 MNHNY and CDR2 SVGAGI were looked up in the germline V gene (reference sequence).